The 12 T cell receptor beta chains presented below share a single source sample, sequenced in a study of CD8 T cells in acute hepatitis C reinfection. The table came from immunoSEQ multiplex PCR; TCRdb's copy has only in-frame clones and leaves some out. Of 30,000 to 40,000 clones listed, approximately 85% are singletons. Specified time point: naive CD8 control sorted from an acute-time-point sample. Sequenced material: naive CD8+ T cells from PBMCs. These TCRs come from a woman between 18 and 29 years old who spontaneously cleared hepatitis C infection.

The chain couples TRBV4-1 to TRBJ2-1; 7 nucleotides match TRBD2. This CDR3 region has 13 residues. V was clipped by 6 bases and J by 5 bases; unmatched bases: 4. Germline V gene lookup returns CDR1 MGHRA and CDR2 YSYEKL. In nucleotides, the CDR3 is TGCGCCAGCAGTTCCCGGGGGGACAATGAGCAGTTCTTC. This codes for CASSSRGDNEQFF.

The CDR3 DNA reads as TGTGCCAGCATTAGCGGAGGGATTCGGGAGCAGTTCTTC. It yields the protein CASISGGIREQFF. The rearrangement links TRBV27 to TRBJ2-1; a weak D match, TRBD2 (6 bases). The CDR3 length is 13 residues. V dropped 7 bases and J dropped 10 bases, with 17 bases sitting between them. CDR1 is MNHEY and CDR2 is SMNVEV in the germline V gene (reference sequence).

V is TRBV13 and J is TRBJ1-1; TRBD1 matches 8 bases. The germline CDR1 and CDR2 sequences are PRHDT and FYEKMQ (reference sequence). The CDR3 has 16 amino acids. The V segment lost 5 bases and the J segment 4 bases; nucleotides outside the gene matches: 12. CDR3: CASSHYRGMPSTEAFF. CDR3 coding DNA: TGTGCCAGCAGCCATTACAGGGGGATGCCAAGCACTGAAGCTTTCTTT. The variable domain in full, completed from reference TRBV13 and TRBJ1-1, reads AAGVIQSPRHLIKEKRETATLKCYPIPRHDTVYWYQQGPGQDPQFLISFYEKMQSDKGSIPDRFSAQQFSDYHSELNMSSLELGDSALYFCASSHYRGMPSTEAFFGQGTRLTVV.

This clone was recorded only once. The genes are TRBV7-2 and TRBJ2-7; D remains unclear. The CDR3 extends over 13 amino acids. With 6 bases removed from V and 5 bases from J, the gap between germline ends came to 14 bases. CDR1 and CDR2 from the germline V gene are SGHTA and FQGNSA. CDR3 nucleotide sequence: TGTGCCAGCAGAGACCCTTCCTCTAACGAGCAGTACTTC. Protein sequence: CASRDPSSNEQYF.

Only a few counts were recorded for this clone. The CDR3 region has the DNA TGTGCCAGCAGTTTATACGAGGGAAACGAGCAGTACTTC. Amino acids: CASSLYEGNEQYF. V gene TRBV27 combines with J gene TRBJ2-7, with a possible D match to TRBD2 (5 bases). The CDR3 runs to 13 residues. Germline values: CDR1 MNHEY, CDR2 SMNVEV (reference sequence). With 1 base removed from V and 5 bases from J, the gap between germline ends came to 9 bases.

The V call is TRBV2, the J call TRBJ1-2, with D unresolved. CDR1 and CDR2 (germline): SNHLY, FYNNEI. Trimming pared 6 bases from V and 5 bases from J, leaving 4 bases between. CDR3 length equals 10 residues. The CDR3 reads CASRGYGYTF. CDR3 DNA sequence: TGTGCCAGCAGAGGGTATGGCTACACCTTC.

The CDR3 coding sequence is TGTGCCAGCAGCTTCGGCGGGATGATAAATGAGCAGTTCTTC. Protein sequence: CASSFGGMINEQFF. The chain is built from TRBV11-3 and TRBJ2-1; maybe TRBD2 (6 bases). The V gene lost 3 bases and the J gene lost 7 bases, with 13 bases spanning the gap. Germline loops: CDR1 SGHNT, CDR2 YENEEA. The CDR3 is 14 amino acids.

J is TRBJ2-3 and V is TRBV7-9; D might be TRBD2 (5 bases). CDR1 is SEHNR and CDR2 is FQNEAQ in the germline V gene (reference sequence). V lost 10 bases, J lost 2 bases, and 16 bases lay in between. The CDR3 extends over 14 amino acids. The chain's CDR3 is CATSFDGITDTQYF. CDR3 nucleotide sequence: TGTGCCACCTCGTTTGACGGGATCACAGATACGCAGTATTTT.

V is TRBV4-1 and J is TRBJ2-3; D may be TRBD1 (8 bases). V was pared by 1 base and J by 3 bases, with 14 bases between. This CDR3 is built from 16 residues. Germline V gene sequence: CDR1 MGHRA, CDR2 YSYEKL. CDR3 sequence (DNA): TGCGCCAGCAGCCAAGGCACAGGGGGGGGAACAGATACGCAGTATTTT. It codes for CASSQGTGGGTDTQYF.

V gene TRBV7-8 combines with J gene TRBJ2-2; D not resolved. Trimming cost V 4 bases and J 4 bases, with 16 bases left between them. The CDR3 is 16 residues long. Germline V gene data show CDR1 as SGHVS and CDR2 as FQNEAQ. The CDR3 DNA follows: TGTGCCAGCAGCTGGGCGGTGGGCAGTGGCACCGGGGAGCTGTTTTTT. This sequence encodes CASSWAVGSGTGELFF.

This sequence joins TRBV13 and TRBJ1-2; no definite D call. V was pared by 2 bases and J by 4 bases, with 17 bases between. Germline CDR1 and CDR2: PRHDT and FYEKMQ (reference sequence). This CDR3 comprises 16 residues. The CDR3 here is CASSLLGSNRLYGYTF. The CDR3 region has the DNA TGTGCCAGCAGCTTATTAGGGAGCAATCGACTCTATGGCTACACCTTC.

V usage is TRBV20-1 and J usage is TRBJ2-7; no clear D. Germline CDR1 and CDR2: DFQATT and SNEGSKA (reference sequence). The germline V and J ends were trimmed by 0 bases and 7 bases, with 7 bases remaining between them. The CDR3 sequence is 11 residues long. The CDR3 region is CSARDRREQYF. CDR3 bases: TGCAGTGCTAGAGATCGTCGGGAGCAGTACTTC.